A selection of T cell receptor beta chains follows, all from one sample in a study of blood T cells in healthy people across ages. One entry per CDR3 protein, called by TCRdb with MiXCR from the 5' RACE reads. The table has about 1,500,000 distinct CDR3 sequences, 40% to 50% seen once. What was sequenced was blood. Every receptor here comes from a woman under 30 in good health. CDR3s include the opening cysteine and the closing phenylalanine or tryptophan. Some rows mark clone size as missing; the rest say once, few, many or name a class of expanded clone.

V gene	J gene	clone size	CDR3 protein
TRBV7-9	TRBJ1-1	NA	CASSLEARAFF
TRBV11-2	TRBJ1-2	NA	CASTPGQVYGYTF
TRBV20-1	TRBJ1-5	once	CSAGVAGTESNQPQHF
TRBV4-1	TRBJ2-7	NA	CASSQVRGVHEQYF
TRBV19	TRBJ2-1	NA	CASSMTSGSMYNEQFF
TRBV27	TRBJ2-1	few	CASSAETASYNEQFF
TRBV12-3/TRBV12-4	TRBJ2-7	few	CASTAEWQRGFGYEQYF
TRBV20-1	TRBJ1-2	few	CSARGDRDYGYTF
TRBV3-1	TRBJ2-5	few	CASSQMGSGSFQETQYF
TRBV2	NA	few	CASRGTNYEQYF
TRBV2	TRBJ1-1	once	CASSETSGDRGQAFF
TRBV12-3/TRBV12-4	TRBJ2-1	NA	CASGLPGVSEGVNEQFF
TRBV5-1	TRBJ2-5	NA	CASTPNTGGSGEQYF
TRBV7-2	TRBJ2-3	many	CASRPGLASTDTQYF
TRBV6-6	TRBJ2-5	NA	CASSPKDYLRETQYF
TRBV30	TRBJ1-2	NA	CAWSWGPGQVESYGYTF
TRBV2	TRBJ2-5	NA	CASLRGGRETQYF
TRBV12-5	TRBJ2-3	NA	CASGETGSRADTQYF
TRBV12-5	TRBJ2-5	NA	CASGLATLRRGLAGGYNEQYF
TRBV20-1	TRBJ2-4	NA	CSAGREGAKNIQYF
TRBV6-5	TRBJ1-1	NA	CASSYATGEAFF
TRBV29-1	TRBJ1-1	NA	CSFNRACEAFF
TRBV10-3	TRBJ2-5	few	CAISEQLGETQYF
TRBV11-2	TRBJ1-3	NA	CASSFWRGLSGNTIYF
TRBV3-1	TRBJ2-7	NA	CASSQDPGSGPGDEQYF
TRBV20-1	TRBJ2-3	NA	CSASVGASADTQYF
TRBV5-1	TRBJ2-4	NA	CASSLEGLRGQVPDIQYF
TRBV2	TRBJ2-2	NA	CATSGTSGSGELFF
TRBV4-1	TRBJ2-7	few	CASSQEGGLLNEQYF
TRBV28	TRBJ2-5	NA	CASSLGLLGTSGGTKETQYF
TRBV6-1	TRBJ2-1	few	CASEGLAGVEQFF
TRBV20-1	TRBJ1-5	NA	CGARDRDSNQPQHF
TRBV12-3/TRBV12-4	TRBJ1-2	NA	CASSFRQVDSAGYTF
TRBV6-1	TRBJ2-1	NA	CASSEASGDEQFF